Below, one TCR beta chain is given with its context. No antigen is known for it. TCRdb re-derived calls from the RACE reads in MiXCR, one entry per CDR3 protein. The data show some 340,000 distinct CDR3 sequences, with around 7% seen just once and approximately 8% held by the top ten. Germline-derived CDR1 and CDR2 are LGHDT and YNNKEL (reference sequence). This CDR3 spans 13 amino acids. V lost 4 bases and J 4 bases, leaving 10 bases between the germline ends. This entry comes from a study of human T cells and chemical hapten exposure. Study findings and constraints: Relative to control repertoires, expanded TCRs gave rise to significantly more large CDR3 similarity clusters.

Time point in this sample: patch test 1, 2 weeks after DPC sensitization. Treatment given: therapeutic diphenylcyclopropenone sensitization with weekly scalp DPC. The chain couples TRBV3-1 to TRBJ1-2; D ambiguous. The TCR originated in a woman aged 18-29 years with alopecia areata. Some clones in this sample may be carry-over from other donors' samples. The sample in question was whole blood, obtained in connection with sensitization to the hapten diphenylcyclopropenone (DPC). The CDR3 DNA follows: TGTGCCAGCAGCCCCCTATCAGGCTATGGCTACACCTTC. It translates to CASSPLSGYGYTF.